This TCR beta chain was sequenced during a study of T cells in Graves' hyperthyroidism and ophthalmopathy. Newly diagnosed hyperthyroidism, duration under 2 months, in patients aged 18 to 65. Based on clinical symptoms, serum thyroxine and TRAb, thyroid ultrasound and orbital computed tomography, diagnoses were reached. Extraction of PBMCs used 10 ml of fresh peripheral blood. This clonotype occurred a few times. The CDR3 spans 17 residues. Germline assignment: CDR1 SGDLS and CDR2 YYNGEE. The germline V and J ends were trimmed by 2 bases and 0 bases, with 15 bases remaining between them. Amplification yielded TCR beta CDR3 regions, with RNA transcripts as the source. HTBI primers were the set used in a first-round RT-PCR of the TCR CDR3. TCRdb re-derived calls from the multiplex PCR reads in MiXCR, one entry per CDR3 protein. The sample has some 420,000 distinct CDR3 sequences; roughly 13% are singletons.

The receptor was derived from a woman in her late teens or twenties with Graves' hyperthyroidism. Source material: blood. The V gene is TRBV9, the J gene TRBJ2-1; maybe TRBD2 (5 bases). In nucleotides, the CDR3 is TGTGCCAGCAGCGTGGGGAGCTCGGTCCTCTCCTACAATGAGCAGTTCTTC. Translation gives CASSVGSSVLSYNEQFF. The complete variable domain, with remaining parts taken from reference TRBV9 and TRBJ2-1, reads DSGVTQTPKHLITATGQRVTLRCSPRSGDLSVYWYQQSLDQGLQFLIQYYNGEERAKGNILERFSAQQFPDLHSELNLSSLELGDSALYFCASSVGSSVLSYNEQFFGPGTRLTVL.